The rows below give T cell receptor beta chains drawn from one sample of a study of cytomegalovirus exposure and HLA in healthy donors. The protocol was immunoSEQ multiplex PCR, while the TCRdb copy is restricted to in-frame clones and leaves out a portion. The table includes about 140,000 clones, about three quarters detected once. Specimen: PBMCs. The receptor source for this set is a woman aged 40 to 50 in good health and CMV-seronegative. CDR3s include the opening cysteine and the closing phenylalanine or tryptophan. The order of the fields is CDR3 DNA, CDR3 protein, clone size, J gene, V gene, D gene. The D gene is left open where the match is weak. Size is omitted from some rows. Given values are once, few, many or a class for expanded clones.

CDR3nt: TGTGCCAGCAGTACCCGGGACAGGGGAAGGGAGACCCAGTACTTC
CDR3aa: CASSTRDRGRETQYF
abundance: -
j_gene: TRBJ2-5
v_gene: TRBV28
d_gene: TRBD1

CDR3nt: TGCGCCAGCAGCTTGATGGGACTCTACGACAATGAGCAGTTCTTC
CDR3aa: CASSLMGLYDNEQFF
abundance: -
j_gene: TRBJ2-1
v_gene: TRBV5-1
d_gene: -

CDR3nt: TGTGCCAGCAGCCTACAGGGATCAACTAATGAAAAACTGTTTTTT
CDR3aa: CASSLQGSTNEKLFF
abundance: -
j_gene: TRBJ1-4
v_gene: TRBV2
d_gene: -

CDR3nt: TGTGCCAGCAGCGGGGGGGCCGGGGAGCTGTTTTTT
CDR3aa: CASSGGAGELFF
abundance: -
j_gene: TRBJ2-2
v_gene: TRBV5-4
d_gene: TRBD2

CDR3nt: TGTGCCAGCGGAACCCGGGACAGGCAAGAGACCCAGTACTTC
CDR3aa: CASGTRDRQETQYF
abundance: -
j_gene: TRBJ2-5
v_gene: TRBV6-5
d_gene: TRBD1

CDR3nt: TGTGCCAGCAGTAGACAGGAAAACTACAATGAGCAGTTCTTC
CDR3aa: CASSRQENYNEQFF
abundance: -
j_gene: TRBJ2-1
v_gene: TRBV9
d_gene: -

CDR3nt: TGTGCCAGCATATCGTCTGGAAACACCATATATTTT
CDR3aa: CASISSGNTIYF
abundance: -
j_gene: TRBJ1-3
v_gene: TRBV2
d_gene: -

CDR3nt: TGTGCCAGCAGCTTCGACAGCCAATATGGCTACACCTTC
CDR3aa: CASSFDSQYGYTF
abundance: -
j_gene: TRBJ1-2
v_gene: TRBV7-2
d_gene: -

CDR3nt: TGCGCCAGCAGCACGACAGGAACCTACGAGCAGTACTTC
CDR3aa: CASSTTGTYEQYF
abundance: -
j_gene: TRBJ2-7
v_gene: TRBV5-1
d_gene: -

CDR3nt: TGTGCCAGCAGTACAGGGTACTATGGCTACACCTTC
CDR3aa: CASSTGYYGYTF
abundance: -
j_gene: TRBJ1-2
v_gene: TRBV28
d_gene: -

CDR3nt: TGCGCCAGCAGCCAAGGTACGGGTAGCCCTGAAGCTTTCTTT
CDR3aa: CASSQGTGSPEAFF
abundance: few
j_gene: TRBJ1-1
v_gene: TRBV4-1
d_gene: -

CDR3nt: TGTGCCAGCAGCCAAGCAACAGGAAGCGGCTACACCTTC
CDR3aa: CASSQATGSGYTF
abundance: -
j_gene: TRBJ1-2
v_gene: TRBV4-2
d_gene: -

CDR3nt: TGTGCCAGCAGCTTGGTTGGACAGGGTAACACCGGGGAGCTGTTTTTT
CDR3aa: CASSLVGQGNTGELFF
abundance: -
j_gene: TRBJ2-2
v_gene: TRBV5-6
d_gene: TRBD1

CDR3nt: TGTGCCAGCAGTTACGGGACTGCGTACAATGAGCAGTTCTTC
CDR3aa: CASSYGTAYNEQFF
abundance: -
j_gene: TRBJ2-1
v_gene: TRBV6-6
d_gene: -

CDR3nt: TGTGCCAGCACCTCACAGGGGTACCGAGAGACCCAGTACTTC
CDR3aa: CASTSQGYRETQYF
abundance: few
j_gene: TRBJ2-5
v_gene: TRBV6-5
d_gene: TRBD1

CDR3nt: TGTGCCAGCCAGGGATCGCGAGAGACCCAGTACTTC
CDR3aa: CASQGSRETQYF
abundance: once
j_gene: TRBJ2-5
v_gene: TRBV2
d_gene: -

CDR3nt: TGTGCCAGCAGTTTCGGACACAACACCGGGGAGCTGTTTTTT
CDR3aa: CASSFGHNTGELFF
abundance: -
j_gene: TRBJ2-2
v_gene: TRBV6-5
d_gene: -

CDR3nt: TGTTCCAGCAGCCTGCAGGGGATGAACACTGAAGCTTTCTTT
CDR3aa: CSSSLQGMNTEAFF
abundance: -
j_gene: TRBJ1-1
v_gene: TRBV7-9
d_gene: -

CDR3nt: TGCGCCAGCAGCCCACTAGTAAACACCGGGGAGCTGTTTTTT
CDR3aa: CASSPLVNTGELFF
abundance: -
j_gene: TRBJ2-2
v_gene: TRBV4-1
d_gene: -

CDR3nt: TGTGCCAGCAGCTTAGACGAGTTGGGACAGACTAACACTGAAGCTTTCTTT
CDR3aa: CASSLDELGQTNTEAFF
abundance: few
j_gene: TRBJ1-1
v_gene: TRBV7-8
d_gene: TRBD1

CDR3nt: TGTGCCAGCAGCCAGACGACAGGGCAAGAGACCCAGTACTTC
CDR3aa: CASSQTTGQETQYF
abundance: once
j_gene: TRBJ2-5
v_gene: TRBV5-5
d_gene: TRBD1

CDR3nt: TGTGCTAGTGGTTTGCAGACAGGGAGGAACACTGAAGCTTTCTTT
CDR3aa: CASGLQTGRNTEAFF
abundance: -
j_gene: TRBJ1-1
v_gene: TRBV12-5
d_gene: TRBD1

CDR3nt: TGTGCCAGCAGCCCTGGACAAGCTTCACTCCTCCACTTT
CDR3aa: CASSPGQASLLHF
abundance: -
j_gene: TRBJ1-6
v_gene: TRBV6-5
d_gene: -

CDR3nt: TGTGCCAGTAGTATACAGGGCGTGCTCTCTGGAAACACCATATATTTT
CDR3aa: CASSIQGVLSGNTIYF
abundance: -
j_gene: TRBJ1-3
v_gene: TRBV19
d_gene: -

CDR3nt: TGTGCCAGCAGCCCTAACCCTCTTGGGGGGAGAAGGACTAATGAAAAACTGTTTTTT
CDR3aa: CASSPNPLGGRRTNEKLFF
abundance: -
j_gene: TRBJ1-4
v_gene: TRBV7-2
d_gene: -

CDR3nt: TGTGCCAGCAGCTTTTCTAGCGGGGGAGATACGCAGTATTTT
CDR3aa: CASSFSSGGDTQYF
abundance: -
j_gene: TRBJ2-3
v_gene: TRBV7-6
d_gene: TRBD2

CDR3nt: TGTGCCAGCAGCTTGGGCGGTCGGGGAAACACTGAAGCTTTCTTT
CDR3aa: CASSLGGRGNTEAFF
abundance: few
j_gene: TRBJ1-1
v_gene: TRBV5-6
d_gene: -

CDR3nt: TGTGCCAGCAGACACAAAGGGACAGGGGAGTTCTTC
CDR3aa: CASRHKGTGEFF
abundance: -
j_gene: TRBJ2-1
v_gene: TRBV6-4
d_gene: TRBD1

CDR3nt: TGTGCCATCAATGGACAGGGAGTGGCTCAGCCCCAGCATTTT
CDR3aa: CAINGQGVAQPQHF
abundance: -
j_gene: TRBJ1-5
v_gene: TRBV10-3
d_gene: TRBD1

CDR3nt: TGTGCCAGCAGCTTAGTTTTTGGGGGCGCGGATACGCAGTATTTT
CDR3aa: CASSLVFGGADTQYF
abundance: -
j_gene: TRBJ2-3
v_gene: TRBV7-2
d_gene: -

CDR3nt: TGCGCCAGCAGTCATCAGCCCGGGACTACCATGAACACTGAAGCTTTCTTT
CDR3aa: CASSHQPGTTMNTEAFF
abundance: -
j_gene: TRBJ1-1
v_gene: TRBV23-1
d_gene: -

CDR3nt: TGTGCCAGCAGCCAAAGACAGGGCACTGAAGCTTTCTTT
CDR3aa: CASSQRQGTEAFF
abundance: once
j_gene: TRBJ1-1
v_gene: TRBV5-4
d_gene: TRBD1

CDR3nt: TGTGCCAGCTCCTCGGCAGGGGATCAGCCCCAGCATTTT
CDR3aa: CASSSAGDQPQHF
abundance: -
j_gene: TRBJ1-5
v_gene: TRBV18
d_gene: -

CDR3nt: TGTGCCAGCAGCCACCTACAGGGGAACTCCTATAATTCACCCCTCCACTTT
CDR3aa: CASSHLQGNSYNSPLHF
abundance: -
j_gene: TRBJ1-6
v_gene: TRBV14
d_gene: TRBD1

CDR3nt: TGCGCCAGCAGCCGATCGGGGGGCAGCACAGATACGCAGTATTTT
CDR3aa: CASSRSGGSTDTQYF
abundance: -
j_gene: TRBJ2-3
v_gene: TRBV4-3
d_gene: -

CDR3nt: TGCGCCAGGACGGGACAGGGAGAACTTATTTGGTATCAGCCCCAGCATTTT
CDR3aa: CARTGQGELIWYQPQHF
abundance: few
j_gene: TRBJ1-5
v_gene: TRBV10-1
d_gene: TRBD1

CDR3nt: TGTGCCAGCAGCCCGGGGGGGCTGGCAGATACGCAGTATTTT
CDR3aa: CASSPGGLADTQYF
abundance: few
j_gene: TRBJ2-3
v_gene: TRBV9
d_gene: TRBD2

CDR3nt: TGTGCCAGCAGCGACGCCCATATCACACAGTACACTGAAGCTTTCTTT
CDR3aa: CASSDAHITQYTEAFF
abundance: few
j_gene: TRBJ1-1
v_gene: TRBV7-9
d_gene: -

CDR3nt: TGTGCCAGCAGCCCCTGGATAGCGACAGGGGAAGGAACTGAAGCTTTCTTT
CDR3aa: CASSPWIATGEGTEAFF
abundance: -
j_gene: TRBJ1-1
v_gene: TRBV11-2
d_gene: TRBD1

CDR3nt: TGTGCCAGCAGCCTCGGACGAGGTGGTAGCGGGGGAATTAAGCAGTTCTTC
CDR3aa: CASSLGRGGSGGIKQFF
abundance: -
j_gene: TRBJ2-1
v_gene: TRBV5-4
d_gene: TRBD2

CDR3nt: TGTGCCAGCTCACCCTCTCGAGGGGGCGCAAATTCACCCCTCCACTTT
CDR3aa: CASSPSRGGANSPLHF
abundance: -
j_gene: TRBJ1-6
v_gene: TRBV18
d_gene: TRBD1

CDR3nt: TGTGCCAGCTCACCACGGACAGGGAATTCCGGGGCCAACGTCCTGACTTTC
CDR3aa: CASSPRTGNSGANVLTF
abundance: -
j_gene: TRBJ2-6
v_gene: TRBV18
d_gene: TRBD1

CDR3nt: TGTGCCAGCAGCTGGCCGGGACAGGGACTCTCTAACTATGGCTACACCTTC
CDR3aa: CASSWPGQGLSNYGYTF
abundance: -
j_gene: TRBJ1-2
v_gene: TRBV5-6
d_gene: TRBD1

CDR3nt: TGTGCCAGCAGTGACCAGGGGGGTTATGGAAACACCATATATTTT
CDR3aa: CASSDQGGYGNTIYF
abundance: -
j_gene: TRBJ1-3
v_gene: TRBV6-1
d_gene: TRBD1

CDR3nt: TGTGCCAGCAGTTCCAGACTAGCGGGCTTTCGAGAGACCCAGTACTTC
CDR3aa: CASSSRLAGFRETQYF
abundance: -
j_gene: TRBJ2-5
v_gene: TRBV5-8
d_gene: TRBD2

CDR3nt: TGCGCCAGCAGCTTGGACAGTATTAATTCCCCCCTCCACTTT
CDR3aa: CASSLDSINSPLHF
abundance: -
j_gene: TRBJ1-6
v_gene: TRBV5-1
d_gene: -

CDR3nt: TGCAGCGTCTACACAGGTTCCGGGGCTTTCTTT
CDR3aa: CSVYTGSGAFF
abundance: -
j_gene: TRBJ1-1
v_gene: TRBV29-1
d_gene: -

CDR3nt: TGTGCCAGCAGTTTTAGCGGGGGAAAAGAGACCCAGTACTTC
CDR3aa: CASSFSGGKETQYF
abundance: once
j_gene: TRBJ2-5
v_gene: TRBV6-4
d_gene: TRBD2

CDR3nt: TGTGCCAGCAGTTTCGGGGGTTCGGGAGCTGAAGCTTTCTTT
CDR3aa: CASSFGGSGAEAFF
abundance: -
j_gene: TRBJ1-1
v_gene: TRBV27
d_gene: -

CDR3nt: TGTGCTAGTGGTGGCAAGGGGTTGAACACTGAAGCTTTCTTT
CDR3aa: CASGGKGLNTEAFF
abundance: -
j_gene: TRBJ1-1
v_gene: TRBV12-5
d_gene: -

CDR3nt: TGCGCCAGCAGCCAAGATCGAGGGTGGAATTCACCCCTCCACTTT
CDR3aa: CASSQDRGWNSPLHF
abundance: few
j_gene: TRBJ1-6
v_gene: TRBV4-1
d_gene: -

CDR3nt: TGCGCCAGCAGCCAAGTTGGTGGGGCTGGCACTGAAGCTTTCTTT
CDR3aa: CASSQVGGAGTEAFF
abundance: -
j_gene: TRBJ1-1
v_gene: TRBV4-1
d_gene: -

CDR3nt: TGCGCCAGCAGCCAAGATCTGTCGGGGGGCTACACCTTC
CDR3aa: CASSQDLSGGYTF
abundance: -
j_gene: TRBJ1-2
v_gene: TRBV4-1
d_gene: -

CDR3nt: TGTGCCACCAGCAGGCGGGACAGGGGGCTGTGGAATCAGCCCCAGCATTTT
CDR3aa: CATSRRDRGLWNQPQHF
abundance: -
j_gene: TRBJ1-5
v_gene: TRBV15
d_gene: TRBD1